A single sample is the source of the 21 T cell receptor beta chains below, sequenced in a study of blood T cell repertoires in COVID-19. The assay was immunoSEQ multiplex PCR, and TCRdb's table has in-frame clones only and misses some. The table lists around 59,000 clones, approximately 80% of them singletons. The sample was peripheral blood. All receptors derive from a man aged 55 to 70 with acute or convalescent COVID-19.

The chain joins TRBV19 to TRBJ2-3; 14 nucleotides line up with TRBD2. The V segment lost 5 bases and the J segment 3 bases; nucleotides outside the gene matches: 16. CDR3 length: 20 residues. Germline CDR1 LNHDA, CDR2 SQIVND (reference sequence). The CDR3: CASSPPPGLAGVGPTDTQYF. The DNA of the CDR3 is TGTGCCAGTAGTCCTCCTCCGGGACTAGCGGGGGTTGGGCCAACAGATACGCAGTATTTT.

Only a few counts were recorded for this clone. The chain recombines TRBV24-1 with TRBJ2-3; 8 bases are a match to TRBD1. Germline CDR1 reads KGHDR; CDR2 reads SFDVKD. V was clipped by 4 bases and J by 6 bases; unmatched bases: 11. The CDR3 spans 16 residues. CDR3 loop: CATSEGAGGAPDTQYF. CDR3 bases: TGTGCCACCAGTGAGGGGGCAGGGGGCGCACCCGATACGCAGTATTTT.

Only one count was recorded for this clone. This chain links TRBV27 with TRBJ2-3, with 9 bases aligning to TRBD2. The CDR3 is 15 residues long. The germline gives CDR1 MNHEY, CDR2 SMNVEV (reference sequence). V trimming: 4 bases; J trimming: 7 bases; junction bases outside the gene matches: 9. CDR3 protein: CASSSQRGVGNTQYF. The CDR3 region has the DNA TGTGCCAGCAGTTCCCAGCGGGGGGTCGGGAATACGCAGTATTTT.

The chain employs TRBV18 and TRBJ1-1, with TRBD1 matching over 7 bases. The CDR3 is 15 amino acids. Germline V gives CDR1 KGHSH, CDR2 LQKENI. The V segment lost 5 bases and the J segment 4 bases; nucleotides outside the gene matches: 10. This chain's CDR3 is CASSSRTGTTTEAFF. CDR3 nucleotides: TGTGCCAGCTCATCCCGGACAGGTACGACCACTGAAGCTTTCTTT.

This chain uses TRBV27 with TRBJ2-2, with D maybe TRBD1 (6 bases). Germline V lookup: CDR1 MNHEY, CDR2 SMNVEV (reference sequence). The CDR3 spans 16 residues. V was pared by 6 bases and J by 3 bases, with 17 bases between. DNA of the CDR3: TGTGCCAGCAGAAGGAAATGGGACACCTACACCGGGGAGCTGTTTTTT. Protein product: CASRRKWDTYTGELFF.

The chain is built from TRBV30 and TRBJ1-1, with D perhaps TRBD1 (6 bases). The germline CDR1 and CDR2 sequences are GTSNPN and SVGIG (reference sequence). The CDR3 is made up of 14 amino acids. Trimming left V 0 bases short and J 4 bases short, with 12 bases between. CDR3 DNA: TGTGCCTGGAGTGTATTGCAGGGGATCACTGAAGCTTTCTTT. The encoded protein is CAWSVLQGITEAFF. Variable domain in full (rest from reference TRBV30 and TRBJ1-1): SQTIHQWPATLVQPVGSPLSLECTVEGTSNPNLYWYRQAAGRGLQLLFYSVGIGQISSEVPQNLSASRPQDRQFILSSKKLLLSDSGFYLCAWSVLQGITEAFFGQGTRLTVV.

The chain uses TRBV18 and TRBJ1-1; D perhaps matches TRBD1 (5 bases). The germline gives CDR1 KGHSH, CDR2 LQKENI. This CDR3 contains 14 residues. Deletions cut 1 base from V and 3 bases from J, with 9 bases between. The CDR3 loop is CASSPLGVDTEAFF. The CDR3 bases are TGTGCCAGCTCACCACTAGGGGTGGACACTGAAGCTTTCTTT.

In its sample, this clone is medium-sized. The gene calls are TRBV6-1 and TRBJ2-7; no reliable D call. The V end was cut by 0 bases, the J end by 1 base, with 7 bases between. The CDR3 loop spans 14 amino acids. Germline assignment: CDR1 MNHNS and CDR2 SASEGT. CDR3 amino acids: CASSEADGSYEQYF. For the CDR3, the DNA is TGTGCCAGCAGTGAAGCCGACGGGTCCTACGAGCAGTACTTC.

The rearrangement joins TRBV2 to TRBJ2-5, with 7 nucleotides matching TRBD1. CDR3 size: 13 residues. Trimming removed 4 bases from V and 2 bases from J; junction bases left unmatched: 1. CDR1 is SNHLY, CDR2 FYNNEI, per germline. DNA for the CDR3: TGTGCCAGCAGTGTGACAGGGCAAGAGACCCAGTACTTC. It is translated as CASSVTGQETQYF. Variable domain in full (rest from reference TRBV2 and TRBJ2-5): EPEVTQTPSHQVTQMGQEVILRCVPISNHLYFYWYRQILGQKVEFLVSFYNNEISEKSEIFDDQFSVERPDGSNFTLKIRSTKLEDSAMYFCASSVTGQETQYFGPGTRLLVL.

This chain uses TRBV3-1 (or the pseudogene TRBV3-2) with TRBJ1-2, with a weak D call TRBD1 (5 bases). This CDR3 spans 13 amino acids. The germline CDR1 and CDR2 sequences are LGHDT and YNNKEL (reference sequence). Trimming stripped 3 bases from V and 9 bases from J, with 14 bases between. CDR3 sequence: CASSHSGPSRYTF. CDR3 sequence (DNA): TGTGCCAGCAGCCATTCAGGGCCCAGTCGCTACACCTTC.

This chain links TRBV6-1 with TRBJ2-1; possibly TRBD2 for D (5 bases). Germline lookup yields CDR1 MNHNS and CDR2 SASEGT. V was clipped by 4 bases and J by 6 bases, with 19 bases between them. The length of the CDR3 is 16 residues. The CDR3 region has the DNA TGTGCCAGCAGTGGGGCCCTAGAGGGCTGGGGCAATGAGCAGTTCTTC. It codes for CASSGALEGWGNEQFF.

This clone was seen once. The rearrangement links TRBV6-6 to TRBJ2-2; 9 bases match TRBD1. The CDR3 runs to 16 residues. CDR1 and CDR2 from the germline V gene are MNHNY and SVGAGI (reference sequence). The junction had 9 bases not matched to a gene; V was cut back by 5 bases and J by 5 bases. The CDR3 DNA reads as TGTGCCAGCAGTGCGTCACAGGGGGCCCTAACCGGGGAGCTGTTTTTT. Translation: CASSASQGALTGELFF.

The V and J genes are TRBV6-6 and TRBJ1-2, with a weak D call TRBD1 (5 bases). V was clipped by 2 bases and J by 5 bases, with 12 bases between them. Germline V gene lookup returns CDR1 MNHNY and CDR2 SVGAGI (reference sequence). The CDR3 extends over 14 amino acids. The CDR3 sequence is CASSYRGEGYGYTF. In DNA, the CDR3 is TGTGCCAGCAGTTACAGAGGGGAGGGATATGGCTACACCTTC.

This clone was picked up one time. This chain joins TRBV18 and TRBJ2-5; D perhaps matches TRBD2 (6 bases). CDR1 is KGHSH, CDR2 LQKENI, per germline. Trimming cost V 1 base and J 2 bases, with 11 bases left between them. The CDR3 has 15 amino acids. CDR3 in DNA: TGTGCCAGCTCACCACTAGCGGTATCTCAAGAGACCCAGTACTTC. Its protein product is CASSPLAVSQETQYF.

V and J are TRBV6-5 and TRBJ1-2; the match to TRBD1 covers 7 bases. J was trimmed by 3 bases and V by 5 bases; bases with no gene match: 3. In germline, CDR1 is MNHEY, CDR2 SVGAGI. The CDR3 has 13 amino acids. DNA for the CDR3: TGTGCCAGCAGTCCCACAGGGGACTATGGCTACACCTTC. Protein: CASSPTGDYGYTF.

This clone was seen more than once but under ten times. This sequence joins TRBV27 and TRBJ1-1; 7 bases align to TRBD1. The CDR3 loop spans 14 amino acids. The germline CDR1 and CDR2 sequences are MNHEY and SMNVEV (reference sequence). J gave up 4 bases and V 7 bases, and 9 bases lay outside the gene matches. Written as DNA, the CDR3 is TGTGCCAGCAACGGTAGACAGGGTAGCACTGAAGCTTTCTTT. Its translation: CASNGRQGSTEAFF.

The V call is TRBV19, the J call TRBJ1-6; D possibly corresponds to TRBD1 (5 bases). Germline CDR1 and CDR2: LNHDA and SQIVND (reference sequence). V was clipped by 3 bases and J by 9 bases, with 15 bases between them. The CDR3 is 15 amino acids. The CDR3 DNA follows: TGTGCCAGTAGTATGGGAACAGGATGGACTTCACCCCTCCACTTT. This encodes CASSMGTGWTSPLHF. The entire variable domain, with the rest obtained from reference TRBV19 and TRBJ1-6, is as follows: DGGITQSPKYLFRKEGQNVTLSCEQNLNHDAMYWYRQDPGQGLRLIYYSQIVNDFQKGDIAEGYSVSREKKESFPLTVTSAQKNPTAFYLCASSMGTGWTSPLHFGNGTRLTVT.

This clone showed up just once. V usage is TRBV12-2 and J usage is TRBJ1-5. TRBV12-2 is a listed pseudogene. The CDR3 is 12 residues long. The CDR3 sequence: CASRAYRVPQHF. The CDR3 DNA reads TGTGCAAGTCGCGCCTACCGGGTCCCCCAGCATTTT.

This clone occurred once. V and J are TRBV5-1 and TRBJ2-7; tentative D call: TRBD2 (5 bases). The length of the CDR3 is 17 residues. Trimming took off 0 bases at V and 0 bases at J, with 16 bases between the two ends. Per germline, CDR1 SGHRS and CDR2 YFSETQ. For the CDR3, the DNA is TGCGCCAGCAGCTTGGCCCCCTTAGAGGCGGGCTCCTACGAGCAGTACTTC. This sequence encodes CASSLAPLEAGSYEQYF.

This rearrangement joins TRBV10-3 to TRBJ1-3; the D is unclear. V was shortened by 10 bases and J by 0 bases, with 19 bases between the two germline ends. The CDR3 consists of 16 residues. Looked up from germline, CDR1 is ENHRY and CDR2 is SYGVKD. This CDR3 reads CATKPRDTISGNTIYF. The CDR3, as DNA: TGTGCCACTAAACCCCGGGATACGATCTCTGGAAACACCATATATTTT.

The gene calls are TRBV18 and TRBJ1-4; no clear D. Germline V gives CDR1 KGHSH, CDR2 LQKENI. Trimming removed 6 bases at V and 0 bases at J, with 8 bases between. The CDR3 is 14 amino acids. DNA of the CDR3: TGTGCCAGCTCGTACAGTGCAACTAATGAAAAACTGTTTTTT. It codes for CASSYSATNEKLFF. The full variable domain, with the rest looked up from reference TRBV18 and TRBJ1-4, is NAGVMQNPRHLVRRRGQEARLRCSPMKGHSHVYWYRQLPEEGLKFMVYLQKENIIDESGMPKERFSAEFPKEGPSILRIQQVVRGDSAAYFCASSYSATNEKLFFGSGTQLSVL.